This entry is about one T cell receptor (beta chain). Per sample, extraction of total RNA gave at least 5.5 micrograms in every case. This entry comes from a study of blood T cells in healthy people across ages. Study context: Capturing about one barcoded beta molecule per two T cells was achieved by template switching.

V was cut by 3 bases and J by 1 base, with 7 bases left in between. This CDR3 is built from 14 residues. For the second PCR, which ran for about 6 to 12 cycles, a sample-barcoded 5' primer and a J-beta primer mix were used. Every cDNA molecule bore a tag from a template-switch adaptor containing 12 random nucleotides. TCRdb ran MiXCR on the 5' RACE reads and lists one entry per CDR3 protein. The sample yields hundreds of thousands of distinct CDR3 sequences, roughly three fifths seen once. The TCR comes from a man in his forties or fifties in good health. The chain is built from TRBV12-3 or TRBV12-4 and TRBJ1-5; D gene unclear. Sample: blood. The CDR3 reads CASSFGRSNQPQHF. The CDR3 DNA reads TGTGCCAGCAGTTTTGGTCGGAGCAATCAGCCCCAGCATTTT.